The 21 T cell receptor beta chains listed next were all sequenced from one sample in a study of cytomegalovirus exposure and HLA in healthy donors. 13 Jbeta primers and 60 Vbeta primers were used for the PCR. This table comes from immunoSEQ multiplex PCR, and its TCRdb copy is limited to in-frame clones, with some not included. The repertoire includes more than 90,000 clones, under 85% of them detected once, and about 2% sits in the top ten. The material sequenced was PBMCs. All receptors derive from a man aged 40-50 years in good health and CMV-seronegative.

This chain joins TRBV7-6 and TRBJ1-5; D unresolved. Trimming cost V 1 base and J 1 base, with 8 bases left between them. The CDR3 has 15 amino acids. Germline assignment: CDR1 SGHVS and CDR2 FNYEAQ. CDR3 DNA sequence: TGTGCCAGCAGCTTAGGCGCGGCAAGCAATCAGCCCCAGCATTTT. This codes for CASSLGAASNQPQHF. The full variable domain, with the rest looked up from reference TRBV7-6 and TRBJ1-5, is GAGVSQSPRYKVTKRGQDVALRCDPISGHVSLYWYRQALGQGPEFLTYFNYEAQQDKSGLPNDRFSAERPEGSISTLTIQRTEQRDSAMYRCASSLGAASNQPQHFGDGTRLSIL.

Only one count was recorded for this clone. CDR3 sequence (DNA): TGTGCCAGCAGCCGCGGTGGAAATCAGCCCCAGCATTTT. Residues: CASSRGGNQPQHF. The genes are TRBV7-9 and TRBJ1-5; D remains unclear. The CDR3 loop spans 13 amino acids. CDR1 SEHNR and CDR2 FQNEAQ come from the germline V gene (reference sequence). V shed 5 bases and J shed 4 bases, with 9 bases lying between them.

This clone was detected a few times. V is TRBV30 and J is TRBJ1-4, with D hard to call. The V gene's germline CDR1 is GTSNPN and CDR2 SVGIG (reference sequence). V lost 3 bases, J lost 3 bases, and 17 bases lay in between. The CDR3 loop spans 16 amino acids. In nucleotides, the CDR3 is TGTGCCTGGAGCAGAGGACTGCTCGGAGCTAATGAAAAACTGTTTTTT. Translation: CAWSRGLLGANEKLFF.

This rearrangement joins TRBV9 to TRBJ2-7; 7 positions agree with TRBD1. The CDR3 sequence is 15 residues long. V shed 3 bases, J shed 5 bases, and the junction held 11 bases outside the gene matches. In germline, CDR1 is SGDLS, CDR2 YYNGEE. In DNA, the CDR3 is TGTGCCAGCAGCGGCCTTGGGACAGCTATGGACGAGCAGTACTTC. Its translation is CASSGLGTAMDEQYF.

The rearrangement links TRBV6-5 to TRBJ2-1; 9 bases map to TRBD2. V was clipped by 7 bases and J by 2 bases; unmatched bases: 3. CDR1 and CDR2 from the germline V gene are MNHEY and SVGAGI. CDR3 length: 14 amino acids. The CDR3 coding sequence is TGTGCCAGCACCTTAGCGGGAGCCTACAATGAGCAGTTCTTC. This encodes CASTLAGAYNEQFF.

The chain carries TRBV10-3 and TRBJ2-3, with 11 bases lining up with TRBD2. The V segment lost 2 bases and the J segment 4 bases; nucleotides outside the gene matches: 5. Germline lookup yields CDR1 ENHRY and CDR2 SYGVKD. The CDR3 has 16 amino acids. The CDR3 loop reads CAISEELAGVSDTQYF. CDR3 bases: TGTGCCATCAGTGAGGAACTAGCGGGGGTCTCAGATACGCAGTATTTT.

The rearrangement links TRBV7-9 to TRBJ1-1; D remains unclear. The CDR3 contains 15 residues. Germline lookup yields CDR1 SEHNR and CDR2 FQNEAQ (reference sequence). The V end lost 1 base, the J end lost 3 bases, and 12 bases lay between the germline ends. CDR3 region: CASSLDGSHHTEAFF. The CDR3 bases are TGTGCCAGCAGCTTAGACGGGTCTCATCACACTGAAGCTTTCTTT.

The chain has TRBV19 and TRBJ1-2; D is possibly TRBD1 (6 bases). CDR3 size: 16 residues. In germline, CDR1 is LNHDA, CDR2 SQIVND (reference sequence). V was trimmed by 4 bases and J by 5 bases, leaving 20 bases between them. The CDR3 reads CASSTTRRGGAYGYTF. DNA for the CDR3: TGTGCCAGTAGTACCACCCGGAGGGGGGGCGCTTATGGCTACACCTTC.

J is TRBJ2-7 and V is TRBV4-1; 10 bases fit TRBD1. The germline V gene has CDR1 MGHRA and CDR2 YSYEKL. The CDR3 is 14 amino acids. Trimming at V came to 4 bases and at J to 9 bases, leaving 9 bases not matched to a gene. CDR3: CASSPGTGVFGQYF. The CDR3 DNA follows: TGCGCCAGCAGCCCCGGGACAGGGGTATTCGGGCAGTACTTC.

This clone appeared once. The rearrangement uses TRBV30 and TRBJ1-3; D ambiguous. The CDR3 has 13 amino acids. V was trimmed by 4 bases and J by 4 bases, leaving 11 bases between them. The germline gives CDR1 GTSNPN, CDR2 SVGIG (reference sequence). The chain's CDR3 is CAWNREGGNTIYF. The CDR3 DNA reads TGTGCCTGGAATCGAGAGGGAGGAAACACCATATATTTT.

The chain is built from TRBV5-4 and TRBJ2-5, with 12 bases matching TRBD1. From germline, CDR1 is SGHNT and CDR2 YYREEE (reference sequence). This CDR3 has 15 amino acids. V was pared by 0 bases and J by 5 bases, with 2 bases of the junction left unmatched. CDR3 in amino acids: CASSLAGTGGETQYF. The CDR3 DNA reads TGTGCCAGCAGCTTGGCCGGGACAGGGGGCGAGACCCAGTACTTC.

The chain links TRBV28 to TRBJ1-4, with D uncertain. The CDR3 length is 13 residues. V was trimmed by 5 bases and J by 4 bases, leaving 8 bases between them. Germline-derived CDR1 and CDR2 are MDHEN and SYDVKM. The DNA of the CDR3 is TGTGCCAGCAGTACACACCTTAATGAAAAACTGTTTTTT. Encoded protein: CASSTHLNEKLFF. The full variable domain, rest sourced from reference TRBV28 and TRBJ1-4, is DVKVTQSSRYLVKRTGEKVFLECVQDMDHENMFWYRQDPGLGLRLIYFSYDVKMKEKGDIPEGYSVSREKKERFSLILESASTNQTSMYLCASSTHLNEKLFFGSGTQLSVL.

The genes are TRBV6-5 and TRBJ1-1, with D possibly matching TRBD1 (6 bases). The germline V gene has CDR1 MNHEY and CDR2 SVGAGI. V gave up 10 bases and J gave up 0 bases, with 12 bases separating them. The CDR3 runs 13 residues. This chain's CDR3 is CATLGGVNTEAFF. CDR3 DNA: TGTGCCACTTTAGGGGGAGTGAACACTGAAGCTTTCTTT.

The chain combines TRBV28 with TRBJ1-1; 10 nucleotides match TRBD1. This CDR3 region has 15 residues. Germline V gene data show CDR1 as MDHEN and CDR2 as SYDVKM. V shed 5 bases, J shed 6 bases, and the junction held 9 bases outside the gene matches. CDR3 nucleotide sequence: TGTGCCAGCAGTACAATCGGGACAGGGGAAGCTGAAGCTTTCTTT. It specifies CASSTIGTGEAEAFF.

The CDR3 protein is CASSRWGLSGNTIYF. The CDR3 coding sequence is TGTGCCAGCAGCCGTTGGGGCCTCTCTGGAAACACCATATATTTT. The chain uses TRBV5-6 and TRBJ1-3; TRBD1 might be the D (5 bases). V lost 4 bases and J lost 0, with 11 bases in between. CDR3 length: 15 amino acids. Germline lookup yields CDR1 SGHDT and CDR2 YYEEEE.

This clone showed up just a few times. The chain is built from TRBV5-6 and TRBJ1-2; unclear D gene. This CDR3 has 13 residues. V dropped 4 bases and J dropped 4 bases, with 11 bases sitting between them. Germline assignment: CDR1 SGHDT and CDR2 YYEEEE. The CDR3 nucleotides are TGTGCCAGCAGCCAAACGCGCTTCTATGGCTACACCTTC. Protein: CASSQTRFYGYTF.

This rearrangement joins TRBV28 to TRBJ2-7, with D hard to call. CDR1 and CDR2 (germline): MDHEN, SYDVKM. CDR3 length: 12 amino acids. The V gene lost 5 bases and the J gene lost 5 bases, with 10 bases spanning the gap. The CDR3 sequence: CASSPGNDEQYF. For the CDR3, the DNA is TGTGCCAGCAGTCCCGGTAATGACGAGCAGTACTTC.

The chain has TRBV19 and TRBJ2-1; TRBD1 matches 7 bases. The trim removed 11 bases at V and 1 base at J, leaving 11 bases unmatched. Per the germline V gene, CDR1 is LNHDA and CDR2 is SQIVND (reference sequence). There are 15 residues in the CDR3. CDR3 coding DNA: TGTGCCTCCGCCCCCAGGGGGAATTCCTACAATGAGCAGTTCTTC. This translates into CASAPRGNSYNEQFF.

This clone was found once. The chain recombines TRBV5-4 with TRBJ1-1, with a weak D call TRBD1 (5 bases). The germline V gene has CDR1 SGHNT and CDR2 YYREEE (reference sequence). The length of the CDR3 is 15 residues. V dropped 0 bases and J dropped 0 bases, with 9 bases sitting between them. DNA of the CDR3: TGTGCCAGCAGCTTGGACAGGCCCGTGAACACTGAAGCTTTCTTT. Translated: CASSLDRPVNTEAFF. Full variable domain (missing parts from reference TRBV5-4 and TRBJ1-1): ETGVTQSPTHLIKTRGQQVTLRCSSQSGHNTVSWYQQALGQGPQFIFQYYREEENGRGNFPPRFSGLQFPNYSSELNVNALELDDSALYLCASSLDRPVNTEAFFGQGTRLTVV.

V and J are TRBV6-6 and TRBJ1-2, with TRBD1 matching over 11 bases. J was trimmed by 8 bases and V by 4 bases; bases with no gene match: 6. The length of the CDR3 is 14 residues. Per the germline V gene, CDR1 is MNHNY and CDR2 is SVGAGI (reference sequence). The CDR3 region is CASSFRTGGRGYTF. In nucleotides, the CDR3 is TGTGCCAGCAGTTTCCGGACAGGGGGCCGGGGCTACACCTTC.

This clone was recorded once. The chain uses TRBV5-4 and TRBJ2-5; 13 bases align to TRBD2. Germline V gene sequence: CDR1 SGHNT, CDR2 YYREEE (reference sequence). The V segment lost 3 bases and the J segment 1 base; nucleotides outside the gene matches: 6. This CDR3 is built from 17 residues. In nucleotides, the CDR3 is TGTGCCAGCAGCTATAGCGGACTAGCGGGAGTCCAAGAGACCCAGTACTTC. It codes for CASSYSGLAGVQETQYF.